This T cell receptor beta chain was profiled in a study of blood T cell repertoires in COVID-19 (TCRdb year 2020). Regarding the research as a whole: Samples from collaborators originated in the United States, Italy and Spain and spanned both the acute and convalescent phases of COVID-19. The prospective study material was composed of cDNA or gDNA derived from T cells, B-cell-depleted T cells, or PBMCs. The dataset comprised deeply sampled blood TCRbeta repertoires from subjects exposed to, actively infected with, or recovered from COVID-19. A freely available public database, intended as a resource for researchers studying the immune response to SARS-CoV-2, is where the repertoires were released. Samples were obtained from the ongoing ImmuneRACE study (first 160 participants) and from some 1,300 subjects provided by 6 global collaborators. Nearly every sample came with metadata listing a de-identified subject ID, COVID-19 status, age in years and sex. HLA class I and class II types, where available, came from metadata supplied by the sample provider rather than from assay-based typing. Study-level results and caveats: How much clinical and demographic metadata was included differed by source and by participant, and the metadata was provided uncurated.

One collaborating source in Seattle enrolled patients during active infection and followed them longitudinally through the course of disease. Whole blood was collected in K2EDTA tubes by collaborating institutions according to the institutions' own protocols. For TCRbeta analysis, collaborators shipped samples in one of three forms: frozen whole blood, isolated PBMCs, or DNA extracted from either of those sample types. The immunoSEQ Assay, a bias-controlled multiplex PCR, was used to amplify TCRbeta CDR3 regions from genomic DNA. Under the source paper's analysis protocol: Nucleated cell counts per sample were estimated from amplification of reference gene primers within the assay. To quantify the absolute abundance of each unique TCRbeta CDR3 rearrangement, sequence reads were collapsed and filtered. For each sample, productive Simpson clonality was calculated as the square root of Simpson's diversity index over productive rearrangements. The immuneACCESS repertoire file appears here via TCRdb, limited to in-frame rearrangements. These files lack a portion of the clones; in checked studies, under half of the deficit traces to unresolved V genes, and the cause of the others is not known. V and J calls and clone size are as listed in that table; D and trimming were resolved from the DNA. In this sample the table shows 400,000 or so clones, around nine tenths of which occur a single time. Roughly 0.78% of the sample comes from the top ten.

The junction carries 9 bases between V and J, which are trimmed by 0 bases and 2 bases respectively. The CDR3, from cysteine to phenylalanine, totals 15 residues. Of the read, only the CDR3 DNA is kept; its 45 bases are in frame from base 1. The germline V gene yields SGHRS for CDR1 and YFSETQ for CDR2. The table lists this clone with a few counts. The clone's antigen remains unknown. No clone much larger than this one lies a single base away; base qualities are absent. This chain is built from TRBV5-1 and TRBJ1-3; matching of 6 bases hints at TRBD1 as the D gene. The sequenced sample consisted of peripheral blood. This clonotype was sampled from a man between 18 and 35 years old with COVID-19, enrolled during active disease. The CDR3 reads CASSLGQAPGNTIYF. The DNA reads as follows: TGCGCCAGCAGCTTGGGACAGGCCCCTGGAAACACCATATATTTT.